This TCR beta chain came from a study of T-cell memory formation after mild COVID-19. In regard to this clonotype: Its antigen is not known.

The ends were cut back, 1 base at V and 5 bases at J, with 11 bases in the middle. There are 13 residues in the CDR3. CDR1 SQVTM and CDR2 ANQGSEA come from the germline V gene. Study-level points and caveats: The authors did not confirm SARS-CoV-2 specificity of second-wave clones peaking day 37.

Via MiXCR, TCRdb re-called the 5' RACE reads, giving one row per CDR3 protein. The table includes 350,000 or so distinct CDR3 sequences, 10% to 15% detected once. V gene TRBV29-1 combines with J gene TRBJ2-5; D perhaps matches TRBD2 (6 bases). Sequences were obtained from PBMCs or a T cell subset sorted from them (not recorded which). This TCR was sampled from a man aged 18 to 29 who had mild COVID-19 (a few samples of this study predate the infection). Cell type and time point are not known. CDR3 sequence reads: CSVEGRERETQYF. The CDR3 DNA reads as TGCAGCGTTGAAGGGAGGGAGAGGGAGACCCAGTACTTC.